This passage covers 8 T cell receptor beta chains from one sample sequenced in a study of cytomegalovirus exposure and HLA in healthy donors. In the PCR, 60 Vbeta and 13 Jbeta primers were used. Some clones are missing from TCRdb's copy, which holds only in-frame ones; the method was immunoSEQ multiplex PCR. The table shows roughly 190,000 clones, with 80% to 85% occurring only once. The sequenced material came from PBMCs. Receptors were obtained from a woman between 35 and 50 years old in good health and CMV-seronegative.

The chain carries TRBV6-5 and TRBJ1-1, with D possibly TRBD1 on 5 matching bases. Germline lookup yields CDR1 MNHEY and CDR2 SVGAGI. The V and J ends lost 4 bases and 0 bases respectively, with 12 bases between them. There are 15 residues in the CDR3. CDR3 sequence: CASSFYRSMNTEAFF. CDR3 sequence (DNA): TGTGCCAGCAGTTTTTACAGGTCCATGAACACTGAAGCTTTCTTT.

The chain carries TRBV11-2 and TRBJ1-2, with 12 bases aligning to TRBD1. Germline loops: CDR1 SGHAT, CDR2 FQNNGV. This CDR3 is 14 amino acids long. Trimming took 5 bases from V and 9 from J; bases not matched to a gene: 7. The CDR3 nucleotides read TGTGCCAGCAGCATCCAGGGACAGGGGGCGAGCTACACCTTC. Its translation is CASSIQGQGASYTF.

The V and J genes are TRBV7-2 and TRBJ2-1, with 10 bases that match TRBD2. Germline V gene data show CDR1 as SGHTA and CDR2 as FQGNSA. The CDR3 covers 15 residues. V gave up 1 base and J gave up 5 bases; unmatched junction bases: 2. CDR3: CASSLGTSGDNEQFF. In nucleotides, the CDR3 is TGTGCCAGCAGCTTAGGGACTAGCGGAGACAATGAGCAGTTCTTC.

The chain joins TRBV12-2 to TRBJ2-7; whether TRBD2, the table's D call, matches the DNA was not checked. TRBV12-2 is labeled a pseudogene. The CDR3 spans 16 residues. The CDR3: CASRPRGRQSSYEQYV. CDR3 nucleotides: TGTGCAAGTCGCCCCCGGGGGAGACAGAGCTCCTACGAGCAGTACGTC.

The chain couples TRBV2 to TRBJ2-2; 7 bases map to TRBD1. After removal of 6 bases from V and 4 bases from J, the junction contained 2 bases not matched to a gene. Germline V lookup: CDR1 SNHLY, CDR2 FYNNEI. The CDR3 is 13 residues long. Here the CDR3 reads CASRGDSTGELFF. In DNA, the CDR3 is TGTGCCAGCAGAGGGGACAGCACCGGGGAGCTGTTTTTT.

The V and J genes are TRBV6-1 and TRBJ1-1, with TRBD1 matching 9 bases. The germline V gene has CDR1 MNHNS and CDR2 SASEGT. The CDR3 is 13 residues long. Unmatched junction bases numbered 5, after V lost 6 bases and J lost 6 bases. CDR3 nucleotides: TGTGCCAGCAGCGGACAGGGGTTCTCTGAAGCTTTCTTT. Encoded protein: CASSGQGFSEAFF.

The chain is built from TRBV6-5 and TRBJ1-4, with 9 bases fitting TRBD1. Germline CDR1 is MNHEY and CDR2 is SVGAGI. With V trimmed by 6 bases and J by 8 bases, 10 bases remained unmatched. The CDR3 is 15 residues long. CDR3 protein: CASRTAGQGNEKLFF. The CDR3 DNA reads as TGTGCCAGCAGGACCGCGGGACAGGGTAACGAAAAACTGTTTTTT.

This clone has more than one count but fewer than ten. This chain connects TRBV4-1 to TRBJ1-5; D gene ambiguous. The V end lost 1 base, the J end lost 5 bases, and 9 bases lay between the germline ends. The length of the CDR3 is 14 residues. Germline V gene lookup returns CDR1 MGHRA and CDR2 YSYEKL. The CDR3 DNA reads TGCGCCAGCAGCCAAGTGGCCACCGATCAGCCCCAGCATTTT. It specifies CASSQVATDQPQHF.